This T cell receptor (beta chain) was captured in a study of T cells in Graves' hyperthyroidism and ophthalmopathy. This clonotype was picked up many times. Its antigen is unknown. Trimming took 6 bases from V and 6 from J, leaving 15 bases between them. The CDR3 has 12 amino acids. Germline V gene lookup returns CDR1 SQVTM and CDR2 ANQGSEA. RNA transcripts gave rise to amplified TCR beta CDR3 regions. The TCR CDR3 first-round RT-PCR relied on the HTBI primer set. TCRdb processed the multiplex PCR reads anew with MiXCR; each CDR3 protein has one entry. This table has hundreds of thousands of distinct CDR3 sequences, roughly 37% appearing once. Study-wide results and caveats: By a 13 V-J model, ophthalmopathy was set apart from stable hyperthyroidism.

The rearrangement links TRBV29-1 to TRBJ2-7; D perhaps matches TRBD1 (6 bases). Sequenced: blood. The clonotype was recovered from a man in his late teens or twenties with Graves' hyperthyroidism. CDR3 nucleotides: TGCAGCGTCACCGGGACATCGGGCGAGCAGTACTTC. Its protein is CSVTGTSGEQYF.